This note documents a single T cell receptor beta chain sequence. This sample was taken from a study of OX40 agonist ivuxolimab in advanced cancers. There are 14 residues in the CDR3. Germline CDR1 is SGDLS and CDR2 is YYNGEE. The ends lost 5 bases at V and 10 bases at J; junction bases unmatched: 8. Assay used: immunoSEQ multiplex PCR; TCRdb lists only in-frame clones, some missing. The table has about 83,000 clones, approximately 91% seen once. V usage is TRBV9 and J usage is TRBJ1-6; 8 nucleotides agree with TRBD1. This clonotype originated in an adult with an advanced solid tumor such as melanoma, head and neck, liver or kidney cancer. The material was CD4+ or CD8+ T cells sorted from blood, obtained in a trial of the OX40 agonist ivuxolimab. CDR3 sequence (DNA): TGTGCCAGCAGTCCCGGACAGGGAGGATCACCCCTCCACTTT. Amino acids: CASSPGQGGSPLHF.